The 21 T cell receptor beta chains given below trace back to one sample, sequenced in a study of cytomegalovirus exposure and HLA in healthy donors. PCR was performed using 60 Vbeta and 13 Jbeta primers. Sequencing used immunoSEQ multiplex PCR; TCRdb keeps in-frame clones, though not all of them. The sample contains 95,000 to 120,000 clones, 82% of which appear only once. Material for sequencing was PBMCs. The source of these receptors is a young woman in good health and CMV-seronegative.

This chain joins TRBV4-1 and TRBJ2-7, with TRBD2 identical over 14 bases. Trimming at V came to 2 bases and at J to 4 bases, leaving 10 bases not matched to a gene. In germline, CDR1 is MGHRA, CDR2 YSYEKL. There are 18 residues in the CDR3. CDR3 amino acids: CASSQSIPGLAGDYEQYF. CDR3 coding DNA: TGCGCCAGCAGCCAATCGATCCCGGGACTAGCGGGAGATTACGAGCAGTACTTC.

V and J are TRBV4-1 and TRBJ2-3, with D perhaps TRBD2 (5 bases). V gave up 2 bases and J gave up 3 bases, with 15 bases separating them. The length of the CDR3 is 16 residues. CDR1 is MGHRA and CDR2 is YSYEKL in the germline V gene. CDR3 sequence: CASSQSPRVLTDTQYF. DNA for the CDR3: TGCGCCAGCAGCCAATCCCCGCGGGTTCTGACAGATACGCAGTATTTT.

The V and J genes are TRBV28 and TRBJ1-3; D is unclear. Germline values: CDR1 MDHEN, CDR2 SYDVKM. V shed 4 bases and J shed 0 bases, with 7 bases lying between them. This CDR3 is 14 amino acids long. CDR3 region: CASSSQLSGNTIYF. The CDR3 DNA reads as TGTGCCAGCAGTTCACAGCTCTCTGGAAACACCATATATTTT.

The chain couples TRBV29-1 to TRBJ1-1; D is perhaps TRBD1 (5 bases). V was cut by 3 bases and J by 5 bases, with 13 bases left in between. This CDR3 contains 13 residues. The germline V gene has CDR1 SQVTM and CDR2 ANQGSEA. The CDR3, as DNA: TGCAGCGTTGATGGGCAGGGCCGGACTGAAGCTTTCTTT. It codes for CSVDGQGRTEAFF.

J is TRBJ1-2 and V is TRBV27, with 8 bases lining up with TRBD1. This CDR3 spans 14 amino acids. Trimming took 5 bases from V and 2 from J; bases not matched to a gene: 4. Germline CDR1 is MNHEY and CDR2 is SMNVEV (reference sequence). CDR3 loop: CASSLRTGNYGYTF. In DNA, the CDR3 is TGTGCCAGCAGTCTCCGGACAGGGAACTATGGCTACACCTTC.

The V gene is TRBV6-1, the J gene TRBJ2-2; D gene ambiguous. Germline CDR1 MNHNS, CDR2 SASEGT. Trimming left V 7 bases short and J 8 bases short, with 8 bases between. The length of the CDR3 is 11 residues. CDR3 DNA: TGTGCCAGCACAGTACCGGGGGAGCTGTTTTTT. It specifies CASTVPGELFF.

The V gene is TRBV6-1, the J gene TRBJ1-3; TRBD1 agrees at 9 bases. Germline V gene lookup returns CDR1 MNHNS and CDR2 SASEGT. Trimming removed 5 bases from V and 4 bases from J; junction bases left unmatched: 6. This CDR3 has 15 amino acids. The CDR3 is CASSSGGTGGNTIYF. The DNA for the CDR3 is TGTGCCAGCAGTTCTGGCGGGACAGGGGGAAACACCATATATTTT.

V is TRBV29-1 and J is TRBJ2-7; no clear D. V dropped 5 bases and J dropped 3 bases, with 14 bases sitting between them. The germline gives CDR1 SQVTM, CDR2 ANQGSEA. The CDR3 covers 13 residues. The CDR3 region is CSVIYQVGYEQYF. CDR3 DNA sequence: TGCAGCGTTATTTATCAGGTGGGCTACGAGCAGTACTTC.

CDR3 DNA sequence: TGTGCCAGTAGTCCCCGTGTTTGGTTTGAGGGCGAAAACTATGGCTACACCTTC. Encoded protein: CASSPRVWFEGENYGYTF. The V gene is TRBV19, the J gene TRBJ1-2; D unresolved. The V and J ends lost 5 bases and 2 bases respectively, with 24 bases between them. This CDR3 region has 18 residues. Looked up from germline, CDR1 is LNHDA and CDR2 is SQIVND (reference sequence).

The CDR3 sequence: CASSGGQGAVNYGYTF. The CDR3 DNA is TGTGCCAGCAGTGGGGGACAGGGGGCCGTTAACTATGGCTACACCTTC. The chain couples TRBV6-1 to TRBJ1-2; 12 bases line up with TRBD1. The CDR3 totals 16 residues. With V trimmed by 4 bases and J by 1 base, 4 bases remained unmatched. In germline, CDR1 is MNHNS, CDR2 SASEGT.

The chain couples TRBV10-3 to TRBJ1-5; 10 bases are a match to TRBD1. CDR3 length equals 15 residues. Germline trimming cut 2 bases from V and 2 bases from J; bases unmatched to any gene: 0. CDR1 is ENHRY and CDR2 is SYGVKD in the germline V gene. CDR3: CAISEGTGGNQPQHF. In nucleotides, the CDR3 is TGTGCCATCAGTGAGGGGACAGGGGGCAATCAGCCCCAGCATTTT.

V is TRBV11-2 and J is TRBJ2-4; D perhaps matches TRBD1 (5 bases). CDR3 size: 15 residues. Trimming removed 4 bases from V and 0 bases from J, with 10 bases in between. CDR1 SGHAT and CDR2 FQNNGV come from the germline V gene. The CDR3 protein is CASSSQELAKNIQYF. DNA for the CDR3: TGTGCCAGCAGCTCACAGGAACTAGCCAAAAACATTCAGTACTTC.

The chain links TRBV27 to TRBJ2-6; D is perhaps TRBD1 (6 bases). V shed 2 bases and J shed 0 bases, with 14 bases lying between them. CDR1 is MNHEY, CDR2 SMNVEV, per germline (reference sequence). The CDR3 runs 18 residues. Here the CDR3 reads CASSLNGQSRSGANVLTF. The CDR3, as DNA: TGTGCCAGCAGTTTAAATGGACAGTCCCGCTCTGGGGCCAACGTCCTGACTTTC.

The chain has TRBV28 and TRBJ2-5; 9 nucleotides line up with TRBD1. The junction had 10 bases not matched to a gene; V was cut back by 1 base and J by 4 bases. Germline-derived CDR1 and CDR2 are MDHEN and SYDVKM. The CDR3 consists of 17 residues. CDR3 in DNA: TGTGCCAGCAGTTTATTGACAGGGGGGGGTGGGGTAGAGACCCAGTACTTC. Translated, it gives CASSLLTGGGGVETQYF.

The chain's CDR3 is CASSFRANNEQFF. For the CDR3, the DNA is TGTGCCAGCAGTTTCCGTGCGAACAATGAGCAGTTCTTC. The chain links TRBV27 to TRBJ2-1, with unresolved D. Trimming removed 3 bases at V and 5 bases at J, with 8 bases between. Germline-derived CDR1 and CDR2 are MNHEY and SMNVEV (reference sequence). This CDR3 contains 13 residues.

The rearrangement links TRBV29-1 to TRBJ1-3, with D possibly TRBD1 on 6 matching bases. CDR1 and CDR2 from the germline V gene are SQVTM and ANQGSEA. There are 14 residues in the CDR3. Trimming shortened V by 8 bases and J by 4 bases, and 18 bases separated the two germline ends. CDR3 in DNA: TGCAGCATCAGCCCAGGGGTATCGGGAAACACCATATATTTT. It encodes CSISPGVSGNTIYF.

This clone turned up a few times. This chain joins TRBV7-8 and TRBJ1-4, with 9 bases lining up with TRBD1. The CDR3 covers 16 residues. J lost 4 bases, V lost 5 bases, and 8 bases had no gene match. Germline CDR1 reads SGHVS; CDR2 reads FQNEAQ. This chain's CDR3 is CASSAEDRGFNEKLFF. The CDR3, as DNA: TGTGCCAGCAGCGCAGAAGACAGGGGGTTTAATGAAAAACTGTTTTTT.

This chain joins TRBV19 and TRBJ2-3; possibly TRBD2 for D (6 bases). CDR1 and CDR2 from the germline V gene are LNHDA and SQIVND (reference sequence). Deletions cut 5 bases from V and 0 bases from J, with 15 bases between. This CDR3 has 16 amino acids. The CDR3 is CASSHQNSGSTDTQYF. The CDR3 DNA is TGTGCCAGTAGTCACCAAAATAGCGGTAGCACAGATACGCAGTATTTT.

The chain has TRBV28 and TRBJ1-2; D unclear. The V gene lost 8 bases and the J gene lost 1 base, with 8 bases spanning the gap. From germline, CDR1 is MDHEN and CDR2 SYDVKM. The CDR3 has 12 residues. The CDR3, as DNA: TGTGCCAGCTCTATCGTTAACTATGGCTACACCTTC. Translation gives CASSIVNYGYTF.

This clone was seen just once. The rearrangement joins TRBV28 to TRBJ1-1; D is unresolved. The V gene's germline CDR1 is MDHEN and CDR2 SYDVKM. This CDR3 spans 12 amino acids. V lost 6 bases, J lost 4 bases, and 9 bases lay in between. CDR3 sequence: CASSPLITEAFF. CDR3 bases: TGTGCCAGCAGCCCCCTAATCACTGAAGCTTTCTTT.

This clone appeared a single time. The chain is built from TRBV4-2 and TRBJ1-4, with a tentative D call TRBD1 (6 bases). The germline V gene encodes CDR1 LGHNA and CDR2 YNFKEQ. The CDR3 is 18 amino acids. With 3 bases removed from V and 8 bases from J, the gap between germline ends came to 25 bases. The CDR3 coding sequence is TGTGCCAGCAGCCATTCGGGGCAACAGGGAGTTTCAACGGAAAAACTGTTTTTT. This sequence encodes CASSHSGQQGVSTEKLFF.